These 12 T cell receptor beta chains were all obtained from the same sample, sequenced in a study of blood T cells in healthy people across ages. Combining a sample-barcoded 5' primer with a J-beta primer mix, a second PCR ran for roughly 7 to 12 cycles. TCRdb used MiXCR to reprocess the 5' RACE reads, holding one entry per CDR3 protein. The data show 1.5 million to 2 million distinct CDR3 sequences, about 30% seen once. Sequences were obtained from blood. The receptors derive from a woman aged 25-40 years in good health.

This clonotype was observed at least ten times. This chain links TRBV12-3 or TRBV12-4 with TRBJ1-2; TRBD1 aligns across 7 bases. With 6 bases clipped from V and 8 bases from J, the junction kept 9 bases outside the gene matches. CDR3 length equals 13 residues. This CDR3 is CASSPGQTEGYTF. Written as DNA, the CDR3 is TGTGCCAGCAGCCCGGGACAGACTGAGGGCTACACCTTC.

The chain employs TRBV11-2 and TRBJ2-1; D might be TRBD2 (5 bases). Germline V lookup: CDR1 SGHAT, CDR2 FQNNGV. CDR3 size: 14 residues. CDR3 residues: CVTSSIRLNNEQFF. In DNA form, the CDR3 reads TGTGTCACTAGTTCGATAAGGTTGAACAATGAGCAGTTCTTC.

The rearrangement uses TRBV5-1 and TRBJ2-3; D is possibly TRBD2 (5 bases). The CDR3 is made up of 16 amino acids. The V end was cut by 3 bases, the J end by 0 bases, with 14 bases between. Germline V gene sequence: CDR1 SGHRS, CDR2 YFSETQ. The CDR3 bases are TGCGCCAGCAGCTCACCGGGATCCTCTAGCACAGATACGCAGTATTTT. This gives the protein CASSSPGSSSTDTQYF.

This clonotype came up a few times. This sequence joins TRBV5-6 and TRBJ1-2; 12 bases fit TRBD1. Germline values: CDR1 SGHDT, CDR2 YYEEEE. CDR3 size: 15 residues. V lost 4 bases to trimming and J lost 8 bases; unmatched junction nucleotides: 9. Written as DNA, the CDR3 is TGTGCCAGCAGCCCTCCGGGACAGGGGGCTATGGGCTACACCTTC. Translated: CASSPPGQGAMGYTF.

This clonotype was recorded many times. This sequence joins TRBV4-1 and TRBJ2-1; 14 bases fit TRBD2. Germline CDR1 is MGHRA and CDR2 is YSYEKL. Trimming at V came to 4 bases and at J to 10 bases, leaving 6 bases not matched to a gene. The CDR3 has 15 amino acids. The chain's CDR3 is CASSRGLAGGWEQFF. As DNA, the CDR3 is TGCGCCAGCAGCCGAGGACTAGCGGGGGGTTGGGAGCAGTTCTTC.

This clonotype showed up just a few times. The chain joins TRBV5-1 to TRBJ2-7; tentatively, D is TRBD1 or TRBD2 (5 bases each). This CDR3 region has 14 residues. V lost 2 bases, J lost 2 bases, and 11 bases lay in between. Germline V gene lookup returns CDR1 SGHRS and CDR2 YFSETQ. CDR3 in DNA: TGCGCCAGCAGCTTTTATCGGGGCCCCTACGAGCAGTACTTC. Translated: CASSFYRGPYEQYF.

This clonotype was counted ten times or more. The rearrangement uses TRBV10-3 and TRBJ2-1; D gene unclear. Germline CDR1 and CDR2: ENHRY and SYGVKD. V was cut by 7 bases and J by 2 bases, with 9 bases left in between. There are 13 residues in the CDR3. The CDR3, as DNA: TGTGCCATCAAGCAAACCGCCTACAATGAGCAGTTCTTC. Amino acid sequence: CAIKQTAYNEQFF.

V usage is TRBV29-1 and J usage is TRBJ1-2, with 9 bases lining up with TRBD1. Germline assignment: CDR1 SQVTM and CDR2 ANQGSEA. Unmatched junction bases numbered 12, after V lost 6 bases and J lost 4 bases. This CDR3 spans 15 amino acids. The CDR3, as DNA: TGCAGCGTCCCAACGCCGGGACAGGGTTGCTATGGCTACACCTTC. Its translation is CSVPTPGQGCYGYTF.

This clonotype was picked up many times. The rearrangement joins TRBV29-1 to TRBJ2-7; D perhaps matches TRBD1 (6 bases). This CDR3 is 13 amino acids long. CDR1 is SQVTM, CDR2 ANQGSEA, per germline. V was trimmed by 4 bases and J by 7 bases, leaving 17 bases between them. The DNA of the CDR3 is TGCAGCGTTGCTAGGGGGTTGATGGCAGAGCAGTACTTC. It yields the protein CSVARGLMAEQYF.

This clonotype was observed a few times. V usage is TRBV5-1 and J usage is TRBJ2-7; TRBD1 matches 8 bases. The germline V gene encodes CDR1 SGHRS and CDR2 YFSETQ. The ends lost 3 bases at V and 1 base at J; junction bases unmatched: 6. The CDR3 consists of 15 residues. CDR3 in DNA: TGCGCCAGCAGCTCCATCCAGGGGGCATCCTACGAGCAGTACTTC. It specifies CASSSIQGASYEQYF.

The rearrangement links TRBV20-1 to TRBJ1-1; D perhaps matches TRBD1 (5 bases). The CDR3 has 13 residues. Between the trimmed V and J ends, which lost 2 bases and 4 bases, there was a span of 11 bases. The germline V gene has CDR1 DFQATT and CDR2 SNEGSKA (reference sequence). The CDR3 loop reads CSARSGGVTEAFF. In DNA form, the CDR3 reads TGCAGTGCTAGATCTGGAGGGGTCACTGAAGCTTTCTTT.

The chain carries TRBV7-3 and TRBJ2-3; TRBD2 matches 8 bases. Germline lookup yields CDR1 SGHTA and CDR2 FQGTGA. The J segment lost 0 bases and the V segment lost 1 base, leaving 3 bases of the junction unmatched. CDR3 length: 16 amino acids. DNA of the CDR3: TGTGCCAGCAGCTTAAGTAGCGGGGTTAGCACAGATACGCAGTATTTT. Translated: CASSLSSGVSTDTQYF.